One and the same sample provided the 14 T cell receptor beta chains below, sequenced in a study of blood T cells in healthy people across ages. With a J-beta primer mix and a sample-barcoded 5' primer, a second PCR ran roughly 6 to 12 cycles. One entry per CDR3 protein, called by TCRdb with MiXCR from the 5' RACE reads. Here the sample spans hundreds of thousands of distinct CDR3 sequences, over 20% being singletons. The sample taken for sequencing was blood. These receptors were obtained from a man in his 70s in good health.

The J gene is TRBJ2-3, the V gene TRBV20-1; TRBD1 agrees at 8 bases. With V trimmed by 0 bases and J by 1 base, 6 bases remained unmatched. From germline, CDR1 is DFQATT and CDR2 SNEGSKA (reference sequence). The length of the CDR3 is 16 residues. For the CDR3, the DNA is TGCAGTGCTAGAGACGACAGGGGCCCCCGCACAGATACGCAGTATTTT. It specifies CSARDDRGPRTDTQYF.

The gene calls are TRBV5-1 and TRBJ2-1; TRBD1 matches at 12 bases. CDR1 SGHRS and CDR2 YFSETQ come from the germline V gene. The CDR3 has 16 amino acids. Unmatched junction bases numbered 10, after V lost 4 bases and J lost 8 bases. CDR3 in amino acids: CASSPGGQGASHEQFF. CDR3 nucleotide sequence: TGCGCCAGCAGCCCGGGGGGACAGGGGGCGTCCCATGAGCAGTTCTTC.

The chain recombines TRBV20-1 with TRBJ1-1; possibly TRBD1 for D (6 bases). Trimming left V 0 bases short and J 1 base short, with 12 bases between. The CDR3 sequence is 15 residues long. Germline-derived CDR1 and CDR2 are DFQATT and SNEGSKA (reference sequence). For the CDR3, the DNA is TGCAGTGCTAGAGAATGGGGGCTTGAGAACACTGAAGCTTTCTTT. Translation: CSAREWGLENTEAFF.

The CDR3 region has the DNA TGTGCCACCAGCATTAGCGGGAGTTCCTACAATGAGCAGTTCTTC. Translated: CATSISGSSYNEQFF. The chain links TRBV15 to TRBJ2-1, with 9 bases that match TRBD2. Per germline, CDR1 LNHNV and CDR2 YYDKDF (reference sequence). CDR3 size: 15 residues. After removal of 4 bases from V and 1 base from J, the junction contained 2 bases not matched to a gene.

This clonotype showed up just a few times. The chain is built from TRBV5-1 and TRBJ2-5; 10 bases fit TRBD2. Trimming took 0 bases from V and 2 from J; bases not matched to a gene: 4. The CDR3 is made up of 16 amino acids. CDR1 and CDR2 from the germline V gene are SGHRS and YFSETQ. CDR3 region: CASSLVLAGEQETQYF. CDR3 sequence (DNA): TGCGCCAGCAGCTTGGTGCTAGCGGGGGAACAAGAGACCCAGTACTTC.

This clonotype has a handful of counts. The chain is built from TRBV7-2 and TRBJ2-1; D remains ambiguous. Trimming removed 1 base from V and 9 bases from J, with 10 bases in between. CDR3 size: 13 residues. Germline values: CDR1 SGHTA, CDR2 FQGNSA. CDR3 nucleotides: TGTGCCAGCAGCTTAGACACGGGTAGTGAGCAGTTCTTC. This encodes CASSLDTGSEQFF.

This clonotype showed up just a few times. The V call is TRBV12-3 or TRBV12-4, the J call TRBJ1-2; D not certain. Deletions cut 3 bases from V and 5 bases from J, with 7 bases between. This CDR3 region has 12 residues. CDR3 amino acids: CASSFPRYGYTF. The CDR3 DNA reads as TGTGCCAGCAGTTTCCCCAGGTATGGCTACACCTTC.

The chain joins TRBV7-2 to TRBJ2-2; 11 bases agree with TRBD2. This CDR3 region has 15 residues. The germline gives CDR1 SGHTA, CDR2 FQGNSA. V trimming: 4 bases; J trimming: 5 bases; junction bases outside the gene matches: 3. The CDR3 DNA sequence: TGTGCCAGCAGCTGGACTAGCGGGCAGACCGGGGAGCTGTTTTTT. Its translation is CASSWTSGQTGELFF.

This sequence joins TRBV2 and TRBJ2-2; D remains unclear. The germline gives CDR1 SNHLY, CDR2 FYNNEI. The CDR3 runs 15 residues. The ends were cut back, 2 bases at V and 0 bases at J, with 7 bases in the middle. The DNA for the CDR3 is TGTGCCAGCAGTGAACGGCAGGCGAACACCGGGGAGCTGTTTTTT. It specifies CASSERQANTGELFF.

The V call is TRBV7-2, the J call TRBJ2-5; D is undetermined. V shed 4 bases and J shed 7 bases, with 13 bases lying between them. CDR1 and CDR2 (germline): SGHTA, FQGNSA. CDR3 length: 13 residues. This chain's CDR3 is CASSSTEVGTQYF. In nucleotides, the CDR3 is TGTGCCAGCAGCTCAACAGAGGTGGGGACCCAGTACTTC.

The CDR3 sequence: CASSLETGKNYGYTF. The CDR3 nucleotides read TGTGCCAGCAGTTTAGAGACAGGGAAGAACTATGGCTACACCTTC. The gene calls are TRBV12-3 or TRBV12-4 and TRBJ1-2; TRBD1 matches at 7 bases. This CDR3 spans 15 amino acids. The junction had 4 bases not matched to a gene; V was cut back by 1 base and J by 2 bases.

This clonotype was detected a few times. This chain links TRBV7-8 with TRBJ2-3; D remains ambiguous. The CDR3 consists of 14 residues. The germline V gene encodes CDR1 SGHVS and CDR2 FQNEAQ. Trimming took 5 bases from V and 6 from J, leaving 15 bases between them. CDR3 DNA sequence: TGTGCCAGCAGCCTAGGTCGGAGTCTCGATACGCAGTATTTT. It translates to CASSLGRSLDTQYF.

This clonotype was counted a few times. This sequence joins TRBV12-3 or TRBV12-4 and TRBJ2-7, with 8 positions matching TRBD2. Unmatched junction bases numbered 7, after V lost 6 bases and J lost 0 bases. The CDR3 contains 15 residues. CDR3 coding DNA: TGTGCCAGCAGCTCCGGGGGGGCGCACTCCTACGAGCAGTACTTC. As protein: CASSSGGAHSYEQYF.

In DNA, the CDR3 is TGCAGTGCTATCCTTATGGGTGGCTACACCTTC. Its protein is CSAILMGGYTF. The gene calls are TRBV20-1 and TRBJ1-2; unclear D gene. This CDR3 region has 11 residues. The germline V gene encodes CDR1 DFQATT and CDR2 SNEGSKA (reference sequence). Trimming removed 4 bases at V and 7 bases at J, with 10 bases between.